This TCR beta chain was recorded in a study of shared clonotypes between healthy human individuals. Germline V gives CDR1 SNHLY, CDR2 FYNNEI. Trimming cost V 4 bases and J 1 base, with 10 bases left between them. The CDR3 extends over 15 amino acids. Sequencing used immunoSEQ multiplex PCR; TCRdb keeps in-frame clones, though not all of them. The profile covers hundreds of thousands of clones, with 95% to 97% appearing a single time and around 0.1% taken by the ten largest. CD45RO-negative CD8 cells positively selected for CCR7 made up the naive population, which excluded terminally differentiated effector memory CD45RA+ cells.

This chain uses TRBV2 with TRBJ2-2; no clear D gene. This TCR was recovered from a woman between 25 and 40 years old in good health. Sequencing used naive CD8+ T cells sorted from blood. In nucleotides, the CDR3 is TGTGCCAGCAGTGTAGGGTCCAGGAACACCGGGGAGCTGTTTTTT. As protein: CASSVGSRNTGELFF.